This TCR beta chain came from a study of a mutant IDH1 vaccine in newly diagnosed glioma. Time point: week 11, during vaccination. Topical imiquimod was applied with each vaccine dose, which held 300 ug of mutant IDH1 20-mer peptide. Of note for this clone: Its antigen is undetermined.

CDR1 and CDR2 from the germline V gene are ENHRY and SYGVKD. CDR3 size: 11 residues. V was shortened by 2 bases and J by 6 bases, with 5 bases between the two germline ends. Using immunoSEQ multiplex PCR, the repertoire was profiled, and TCRdb retains in-frame clones only, with some absent. The sample yields 110,000 or so clones, 90% seen once. The sample here was PBMCs, taken from a glioma patient whose treatment included an IDH1 peptide vaccine. V gene TRBV10-3 combines with J gene TRBJ2-7, with D uncertain. This TCR derives from a woman between 45 and 60 years old with glioma. As DNA, the CDR3 is TGTGCCATCAGTGAGGGGTTCGAGCAGTACTTC. This encodes CAISEGFEQYF.